Listed here is a single T cell receptor (beta chain). The CDR3 is 16 residues long. V gave up 0 bases and J gave up 1 base, with 11 bases separating them. In germline, CDR1 is SGHRS, CDR2 YFSETQ. In the original analysis: Cell counts per sample came from amplifying reference gene primers. Clones were read by immunoSEQ multiplex PCR, and TCRdb kept only the in-frame ones, dropping some. The DNA gave D and trimming, while V, J and clone size come from that table. The table has a few hundred thousand clones, 82% seen once. The entry originates in a study of blood T cell repertoires in COVID-19. Looking at the study overall: COVID-19 samples collected from the United States, Italy and Spain covered acute and convalescent phases. Sources were T cells, B-cell-depleted T cells, or PBMCs; the material itself was cDNA or gDNA.

This TCR was sampled from a woman under 30 with acute or convalescent COVID-19. What was sequenced was peripheral blood. The chain uses TRBV5-1 and TRBJ1-5, with D unresolved. CDR3 sequence: CASSLGGIGSNQPQHF. The CDR3 bases are TGCGCCAGCAGCTTGGGAGGGATTGGAAGCAATCAGCCCCAGCATTTT.